This is a list of T cell receptor beta chains from one sample in a study of T cells in localized non-small cell lung cancer. Sequencing was performed with immunoSEQ multiplex PCR; in TCRdb, only in-frame clones are kept and a portion is missing. In the table there are around 130,000 clones, approximately 88% of which are singletons. The material was peripheral blood, obtained before any cancer treatment. These receptors were obtained from a female donor over 55 with stage I lung adenocarcinoma. The CDR3 runs from the conserved cysteine through the conserved F or W. Each record gives: clone size, D gene, CDR3 length, V gene, J gene, CDR3 DNA, CDR3 protein. D genes are given only for firm matches. Clone sizes are given selectively: once, few, many, or a class where the clone is expanded.

>NA|NA|14|TRBV7-8|TRBJ2-7
TGTGCCAGCAGCCGCAGAGGGAGCTCCTACGAGCAGTACTTC
CASSRRGSSYEQYF
>NA|NA|13|TRBV19|TRBJ2-3
TGTGCCAGTACCGGGGCTGTCACAGATACGCAGTATTTT
CASTGAVTDTQYF
>NA|NA|13|TRBV7-4|TRBJ2-5
TGTGCCAGCAGCTTAACTTTGGAGGGGACCCAGTACTTC
CASSLTLEGTQYF
>NA|TRBD1|15|TRBV10-2|TRBJ1-3
TGCGCCAGCAAAGGGACAGGGACTCCTGGAAACACCATATATTTT
CASKGTGTPGNTIYF
>NA|NA|14|TRBV27|TRBJ2-7
TGTGCCAGCAGTTTATCGGATACCCTCCGCGAGCAGTACTTC
CASSLSDTLREQYF
>NA|NA|14|TRBV7-3|TRBJ2-3
TGTGCCAGCAGCTTAATGCGGCACACAGATACGCAGTATTTT
CASSLMRHTDTQYF
>NA|NA|17|TRBV19|TRBJ2-7
TGTGCCAGTAGTATATTTGCAGCGCCCGAAACCAACTACGAGCAGTACTTC
CASSIFAAPETNYEQYF
>few|TRBD2|13|TRBV2|TRBJ2-1
TGTGCCAGCACACTAGCGGCATACAATGAGCAGTTCTTC
CASTLAAYNEQFF
>NA|NA|14|TRBV27|TRBJ1-1
TGTGCCAGCAGTTTGTTGGGGCGGAACACTGAAGCTTTCTTT
CASSLLGRNTEAFF
>NA|NA|18|TRBV6-1|TRBJ2-7
TGTGCCAGCAGTGTCTCAAACCTCATGGGGCAGGGACCTAACGAGCAGTACTTC
CASSVSNLMGQGPNEQYF
>NA|NA|13|TRBV18|TRBJ1-1
TGTGCCAGCCGTGACGGGGAGAACACTGAAGCTTTCTTT
CASRDGENTEAFF
>NA|TRBD2|20|TRBV30|TRBJ2-2
TGTGCCTGGAGTGTACTAAGGACTAGCGGGAGGACCGCGAACACCGGGGAGCTGTTTTTT
CAWSVLRTSGRTANTGELFF
>once|TRBD1|13|TRBV27|TRBJ2-1
TGTGCCAGCAGTCGGGACAGGGCGGGTGAGCAGTTCTTC
CASSRDRAGEQFF
>NA|TRBD1|15|TRBV5-1|TRBJ1-4
TGCGCCAGCAGCTTGGGAGACAGGGTTGGTCAAAAACTGTTTTTT
CASSLGDRVGQKLFF
>NA|NA|15|TRBV19|TRBJ1-4
TGTGCCAGTAGTTTTGGACAGAGCCCTAATGAAAAACTGTTTTTT
CASSFGQSPNEKLFF
>NA|TRBD2|15|TRBV11-3|TRBJ2-1
TGTGCCAGCAGCAAACTAGCGGGAGGCGAGTATGAGCAGTTCTTC
CASSKLAGGEYEQFF
>NA|NA|13|TRBV2|TRBJ2-7
TGTGCCCGAGCGAAAGGGAACAACTACGAGCAGTACTTC
CARAKGNNYEQYF
>once|TRBD1|15|TRBV6-6|TRBJ2-5
TGTGCCAGCAGTTACCACGAGGACAGGAGGGAGACCCAGTACTTC
CASSYHEDRRETQYF
>NA|NA|15|TRBV7-8|TRBJ1-1
TGTGCCAGCAGCTTAGCGTTAGCGTCGAACACTGAAGCTTTCTTT
CASSLALASNTEAFF
>NA|TRBD2|16|TRBV7-2|TRBJ2-2
TGTGCCAGCAGCTCGCCGGGACTAGCGGTCGGCGGGGAGCTGTTTTTT
CASSSPGLAVGGELFF
>NA|NA|14|TRBV7-3|TRBJ2-5
TGTGCCAGCAGCCCCTTTGGGGGCCAAGAGACCCAGTACTTC
CASSPFGGQETQYF
>NA|TRBD1|15|TRBV5-1|TRBJ2-3
TGCGCCAGCAGCTCCCTGGGACAGGGCACAGATACGCAGTATTTT
CASSSLGQGTDTQYF
>once|NA|13|TRBV6-1|TRBJ2-1
TGTGCCACCACCGGGACCATGGACGATGAGCAGTTCTTC
CATTGTMDDEQFF
>NA|NA|14|TRBV30|TRBJ2-7
TGTGCCTGGAGTGTTCCTGGCAGGCCGTATAAGCAGTACTTC
CAWSVPGRPYKQYF
>NA|TRBD2|15|TRBV18|TRBJ2-1
TGTGCCAGCTCGACCATCCGCGGGGGCTACAATGAGCAGTTCTTC
CASSTIRGGYNEQFF
>once|NA|13|TRBV5-1|TRBJ1-4
TGCGCCAGCAGACAGGCTTCTAATGAAAAACTGTTTTTT
CASRQASNEKLFF
>NA|NA|17|TRBV21-1|TRBJ1-5
TGTGCCAGCAGGCCCACTTGGACGGACTTGGGCAATCAGCCCCAGCATTTT
CASRPTWTDLGNQPQHF
>NA|TRBD2|16|TRBV4-1|TRBJ2-3
TGCGCCAGCAGCCAAGGCGGCGGGAGGCCCCTGGATACGCAGTATTTT
CASSQGGGRPLDTQYF
>NA|TRBD1|15|TRBV5-1|TRBJ2-3
TGCGCCAGCAGCTGGACAGGGGATGGCACAGATACGCAGTATTTT
CASSWTGDGTDTQYF